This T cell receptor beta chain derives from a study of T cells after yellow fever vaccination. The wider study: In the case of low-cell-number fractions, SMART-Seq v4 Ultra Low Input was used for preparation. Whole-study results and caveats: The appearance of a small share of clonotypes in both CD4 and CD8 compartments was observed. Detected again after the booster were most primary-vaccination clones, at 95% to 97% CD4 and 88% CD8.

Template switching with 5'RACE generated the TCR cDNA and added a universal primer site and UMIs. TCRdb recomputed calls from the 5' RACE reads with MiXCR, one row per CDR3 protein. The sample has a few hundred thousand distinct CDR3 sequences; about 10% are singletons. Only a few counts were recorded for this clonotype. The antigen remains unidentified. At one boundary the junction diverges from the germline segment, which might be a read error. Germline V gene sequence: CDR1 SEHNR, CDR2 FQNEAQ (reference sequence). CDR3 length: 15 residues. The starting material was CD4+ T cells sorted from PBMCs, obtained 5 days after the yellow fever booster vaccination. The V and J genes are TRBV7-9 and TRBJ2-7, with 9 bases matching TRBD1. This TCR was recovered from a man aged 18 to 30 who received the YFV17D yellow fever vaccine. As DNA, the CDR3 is TGTGCCGGCAGCCGTGCCCGGGACAGGGACCACGAGCAGTACTTC. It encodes CAGSRARDRDHEQYF.